The 26 T cell receptor beta chains presented below share a single source sample, sequenced in a study of cytomegalovirus exposure and HLA in healthy donors. Both 60 Vbeta primers and 13 Jbeta primers went into the PCR. Profiling relied on immunoSEQ multiplex PCR, and the TCRdb table lists in-frame clones only, not all of them. There are more than 110,000 clones in the sample; roughly 80% occur only once, and just under 1% lies in the top ten. The specimen was PBMCs. The receptors were gathered from a young man in good health and CMV-seronegative.

The genes are TRBV7-6 and TRBJ2-5, with D maybe TRBD2 (7 bases). V was shortened by 2 bases and J by 1 base, with 17 bases between the two germline ends. CDR1 and CDR2 from the germline V gene are SGHVS and FNYEAQ. This CDR3 is 17 amino acids long. CDR3 protein: CASSLNVGGTTQETQYF. The DNA for the CDR3 is TGTGCCAGCAGCTTAAACGTGGGGGGGACAACCCAAGAGACCCAGTACTTC. Looking up the rest from reference TRBV7-6 and TRBJ2-5 gives the full variable domain: GAGVSQSPRYKVTKRGQDVALRCDPISGHVSLYWYRQALGQGPEFLTYFNYEAQQDKSGLPNDRFSAERPEGSISTLTIQRTEQRDSAMYRCASSLNVGGTTQETQYFGPGTRLLVL.

As regards this clone: Distinct nucleotide sequences in the sample also encode this CDR3. This rearrangement joins TRBV19 to TRBJ2-7, with D tentatively TRBD1 (5 bases). CDR1 and CDR2 from the germline V gene are LNHDA and SQIVND (reference sequence). This CDR3 has 13 amino acids. The ends were cut back, 3 bases at V and 1 base at J, with 7 bases in the middle. The CDR3 DNA is TGTGCCAGTAGTATCACAGGTTCCTACGAGCAGTACTTC. This encodes CASSITGSYEQYF. The entire variable domain, with the rest obtained from reference TRBV19 and TRBJ2-7, is as follows: DGGITQSPKYLFRKEGQNVTLSCEQNLNHDAMYWYRQDPGQGLRLIYYSQIVNDFQKGDIAEGYSVSREKKESFPLTVTSAQKNPTAFYLCASSITGSYEQYFGPGTRLTVT.

The chain employs TRBV4-1 and TRBJ1-5; D unclear. Germline CDR1 MGHRA, CDR2 YSYEKL. CDR3 length: 13 amino acids. The ends were cut back, 3 bases at V and 5 bases at J, with 8 bases in the middle. The CDR3 here is CASSQGGDQPQHF. In DNA form, the CDR3 reads TGCGCCAGCAGCCAGGGAGGAGATCAGCCCCAGCATTTT.

The genes are TRBV13 and TRBJ1-4; no clear D gene. This CDR3 comprises 12 residues. Trimming removed 4 bases at V and 5 bases at J, with 5 bases between. The germline V gene has CDR1 PRHDT and CDR2 FYEKMQ (reference sequence). As DNA, the CDR3 is TGTGCCAGCAGCTCTCCCAATGAAAAACTGTTTTTT. It is translated as CASSSPNEKLFF. The full variable domain, with the rest looked up from reference TRBV13 and TRBJ1-4, is AAGVIQSPRHLIKEKRETATLKCYPIPRHDTVYWYQQGPGQDPQFLISFYEKMQSDKGSIPDRFSAQQFSDYHSELNMSSLELGDSALYFCASSSPNEKLFFGSGTQLSVL.

Within the sample, this clone is medium-sized. The genes are TRBV4-3 and TRBJ1-4; D may be TRBD1 (5 bases). Between the trimmed V and J ends, which lost 3 bases and 7 bases, there was a span of 18 bases. Germline CDR1 and CDR2: LGHNA and YSLEER. CDR3 length equals 16 residues. The CDR3 nucleotides are TGCGCCAGCAGCCAGGACGAGTGGGGGGTCGGTGAAAAACTGTTTTTT. Translating it yields CASSQDEWGVGEKLFF.

DNA for the CDR3: TGTGCCAGCAGCCAACAAGAGCTTTACACCGGGGAGCTGTTTTTT. Translation gives CASSQQELYTGELFF. The gene calls are TRBV4-2 and TRBJ2-2; no clear D gene. The germline gives CDR1 LGHNA, CDR2 YNFKEQ. There are 15 residues in the CDR3. The V end was cut by 2 bases, the J end by 3 bases, with 10 bases between.

This clone was observed a single time. The genes are TRBV10-3 and TRBJ2-7; 8 bases fit TRBD1. CDR1 and CDR2 (germline): ENHRY, SYGVKD. With 6 bases clipped from V and 2 bases from J, the junction kept 3 bases outside the gene matches. The CDR3 runs 13 residues. CDR3 sequence reads: CAIRDRDTYEQYF. CDR3 bases: TGTGCCATCAGGGACAGGGATACCTACGAGCAGTACTTC.

There are a few counts of this clone. This sequence joins TRBV10-2 and TRBJ2-7; D might be TRBD1 (7 bases). V lost 10 bases and J lost 3, with 16 bases in between. This CDR3 is 13 amino acids long. The germline gives CDR1 WSHSY, CDR2 SAAADI. The CDR3 DNA is TGCGCCACCCAGGAGGGGGCCTTCTACGAGCAGTACTTC. Its translation: CATQEGAFYEQYF.

The chain links TRBV27 to TRBJ2-1; D possibly corresponds to TRBD2 (6 bases). Per germline, CDR1 MNHEY and CDR2 SMNVEV (reference sequence). The V end was cut by 4 bases, the J end by 2 bases, with 12 bases between. This CDR3 is 15 amino acids long. The CDR3 region is CASSSWGLTYNEQFF. CDR3 in DNA: TGTGCCAGCAGTTCCTGGGGACTGACCTACAATGAGCAGTTCTTC.

The chain combines TRBV19 with TRBJ2-2; 7 bases align to TRBD1. V lost 3 bases, J lost 1 base, and 8 bases stayed unmatched. The germline V gene encodes CDR1 LNHDA and CDR2 SQIVND (reference sequence). This CDR3 is built from 17 residues. CDR3 protein: CASSILGQRLNTGELFF. CDR3 DNA: TGTGCCAGTAGTATTTTGGGACAGCGACTGAACACCGGGGAGCTGTTTTTT.

The chain is built from TRBV7-8 and TRBJ1-1, with a possible D match to TRBD1 (5 bases). Looked up from germline, CDR1 is SGHVS and CDR2 is FQNEAQ. The CDR3 extends over 16 amino acids. V was clipped by 1 base and J by 1 base, with 13 bases between them. CDR3 DNA: TGTGCCAGCAGCTTAGTCCTCGGACACGAGAACACTGAAGCTTTCTTT. It codes for CASSLVLGHENTEAFF.

This clone is a singleton in its sample. The chain carries TRBV11-1 and TRBJ2-1, with a possible D match to TRBD1 (6 bases). V lost 5 bases to trimming and J lost 5 bases, with 22 bases between them. CDR3 length: 17 residues. Germline V gene data show CDR1 as SGHAT and CDR2 as FQDESV (reference sequence). In nucleotides, the CDR3 is TGTGCCAGCAGCCCCCATATGAGGACAGATAAGAACAATGAGCAGTTCTTC. This codes for CASSPHMRTDKNNEQFF.

Only a few counts were recorded for this clone. The chain recombines TRBV5-1 with TRBJ2-5; D might be TRBD2 (6 bases). Germline V gene sequence: CDR1 SGHRS, CDR2 YFSETQ. This CDR3 spans 17 amino acids. V was cut by 0 bases and J by 1 base, with 16 bases left in between. DNA for the CDR3: TGCGCCAGCAGCTTGGTGTTCAGGGTGGGGGGCCAAGAGACCCAGTACTTC. It encodes CASSLVFRVGGQETQYF.

The rearrangement links TRBV9 to TRBJ2-3; 7 bases agree with TRBD1. V was pared by 4 bases and J by 3 bases, with 5 bases of the junction left unmatched. CDR1 is SGDLS and CDR2 is YYNGEE in the germline V gene. This CDR3 is 14 amino acids long. The CDR3 sequence: CASSTRDSTDTQYF. The CDR3 coding sequence is TGTGCCAGCAGCACCCGGGACAGTACAGATACGCAGTATTTT. Looking up the rest from reference TRBV9 and TRBJ2-3 gives the full variable domain: DSGVTQTPKHLITATGQRVTLRCSPRSGDLSVYWYQQSLDQGLQFLIQYYNGEERAKGNILERFSAQQFPDLHSELNLSSLELGDSALYFCASSTRDSTDTQYFGPGTRLTVL.

The chain combines TRBV5-1 with TRBJ2-2; perhaps TRBD1 as D (5 bases). The germline gives CDR1 SGHRS, CDR2 YFSETQ. This CDR3 has 17 residues. The V and J ends lost 1 base and 6 bases respectively, with 19 bases between them. The chain's CDR3 is CASSLRTQGPAPGELFF. Written as DNA, the CDR3 is TGCGCCAGCAGCTTGCGCACCCAGGGTCCGGCGCCCGGGGAGCTGTTTTTT.

The chain employs TRBV7-2 and TRBJ1-2; no reliable D call. Trimming left V 1 base short and J 4 bases short, with 10 bases between. Germline-derived CDR1 and CDR2 are SGHTA and FQGNSA. The CDR3 totals 14 residues. The DNA for the CDR3 is TGTGCCAGCAGCTTAGGAGGGCTCCTCTATGGCTACACCTTC. Encoded protein: CASSLGGLLYGYTF.

This chain links TRBV6-6 with TRBJ2-5, with 9 bases fitting TRBD1. The DNA end lines up better with TRBJ2-7; the J call may be wrong. The length of the CDR3 is 15 residues. Germline loops: CDR1 MNHNY, CDR2 SVGAGI (reference sequence). The CDR3 loop reads CASGRPGQGTYEQYF. CDR3 bases: TGTGCCAGCGGAAGACCGGGACAGGGTACTTACGAGCAGTACTTC.

This rearrangement joins TRBV7-2 to TRBJ2-5, with unresolved D. Matching the DNA end better, TRBJ2-7 makes the J call doubtful. From germline, CDR1 is SGHTA and CDR2 FQGNSA. The CDR3 totals 14 residues. CDR3 sequence: CASSVQALRYEQYF. In DNA, the CDR3 is TGTGCCAGCAGCGTCCAGGCCCTCCGCTACGAGCAGTACTTC.

V and J are TRBV10-1 and TRBJ1-1; 11 nucleotides align to TRBD1. CDR1 is WNHNN, CDR2 SYGVQD, per germline (reference sequence). The CDR3 contains 14 residues. V gave up 4 bases and J gave up 7 bases; unmatched junction bases: 5. CDR3 in amino acids: CASSGGQGVCEAFF. The CDR3 nucleotides are TGCGCCAGCAGTGGGGGACAGGGGGTCTGTGAAGCTTTCTTT.

The chain employs TRBV10-3 and TRBJ2-3; TRBD1 matches 7 bases. The CDR3 length is 15 residues. The ends lost 4 bases at V and 4 bases at J; junction bases unmatched: 8. The V gene's germline CDR1 is ENHRY and CDR2 SYGVKD. CDR3 sequence reads: CAISGQQGSSDTQYF. CDR3 bases: TGTGCCATCAGTGGGCAACAGGGGTCCTCAGATACGCAGTATTTT.

The chain's CDR3 is CSVGTGGNNQPQHF. The DNA for the CDR3 is TGCAGCGTTGGGACAGGGGGGAATAATCAGCCCCAGCATTTT. V usage is TRBV29-1 and J usage is TRBJ1-5; TRBD1 agrees at 10 bases. There are 14 residues in the CDR3. V lost 4 bases to trimming and J lost 4 bases; unmatched junction nucleotides: 4. Germline V gene data show CDR1 as SQVTM and CDR2 as ANQGSEA.

J is TRBJ1-5 and V is TRBV12-5; D is possibly TRBD1 (6 bases). The CDR3 has 19 residues. V was clipped by 0 bases and J by 0 bases, with 18 bases between them. The germline gives CDR1 LGHNT, CDR2 FRNRAP. The CDR3 spells CASGLVFTGTYYSNQPQHF. The CDR3 DNA reads TGTGCTAGTGGTTTGGTTTTTACCGGGACATACTATAGCAATCAGCCCCAGCATTTT.

The chain is built from TRBV2 and TRBJ1-1, with D possibly TRBD1 on 6 matching bases. Trimming took off 6 bases at V and 2 bases at J, with 13 bases between the two ends. CDR1 is SNHLY, CDR2 FYNNEI, per germline. The CDR3 has 14 residues. CDR3 protein: CASSPQGSNTEAFF. CDR3 nucleotide sequence: TGTGCCAGCAGCCCCCAGGGGAGTAACACTGAAGCTTTCTTT. Complete variable domain (other parts from reference TRBV2 and TRBJ1-1): EPEVTQTPSHQVTQMGQEVILRCVPISNHLYFYWYRQILGQKVEFLVSFYNNEISEKSEIFDDQFSVERPDGSNFTLKIRSTKLEDSAMYFCASSPQGSNTEAFFGQGTRLTVV.

The CDR3 nucleotides read TGTGCCAGCAGCCACCCTGCGTCAGGGGCAGATACGCAGTATTTT. Translated: CASSHPASGADTQYF. The rearrangement uses TRBV4-2 and TRBJ2-3; maybe TRBD1 (6 bases). CDR1 and CDR2 (germline): LGHNA, YNFKEQ. CDR3 length: 15 residues. The germline V and J ends were trimmed by 3 bases and 4 bases, with 14 bases remaining between them.

This clone has only a few counts. The chain combines TRBV6-6 with TRBJ1-1; possibly TRBD1 for D (6 bases). This CDR3 contains 12 residues. V lost 10 bases and J 11 bases, leaving 20 bases between the germline ends. The germline V gene encodes CDR1 MNHNY and CDR2 SVGAGI (reference sequence). The CDR3 protein is CATSFKGDKAFF. CDR3 coding DNA: TGTGCCACCTCCTTTAAGGGGGACAAGGCTTTCTTT.

The chain recombines TRBV19 with TRBJ1-2; the D gene is possibly TRBD1 (5 bases). CDR1 LNHDA and CDR2 SQIVND come from the germline V gene (reference sequence). V was clipped by 2 bases and J by 4 bases, with 17 bases between them. The CDR3 consists of 16 residues. CDR3 protein: CASSIIPGGGSYGYTF. Written as DNA, the CDR3 is TGTGCCAGTAGTATAATTCCCGGGGGGGGGAGCTATGGCTACACCTTC.